This TCR beta chain was captured by sequencing in a study of identifying expanded T cells in peripheral blood. Measured with immunoSEQ multiplex PCR; TCRdb has only the in-frame clones, and not every one. Among around 100,000 clones, roughly 88% were seen once, and the ten largest hold roughly 14%. With 10 bases removed from V and 0 bases from J, the gap between germline ends came to 16 bases. Germline CDR1 MNHNY, CDR2 SVGAGI (reference sequence). This CDR3 has 15 residues. The material sequenced was blood. The chain is built from TRBV6-6 and TRBJ1-5, with D hard to call. The receptor's source is a person aged 18 to 75 in good health. This CDR3 reads CATTGPYPSNQPQHF. DNA of the CDR3: TGTGCCACCACCGGTCCATACCCTAGCAATCAGCCCCAGCATTTT.